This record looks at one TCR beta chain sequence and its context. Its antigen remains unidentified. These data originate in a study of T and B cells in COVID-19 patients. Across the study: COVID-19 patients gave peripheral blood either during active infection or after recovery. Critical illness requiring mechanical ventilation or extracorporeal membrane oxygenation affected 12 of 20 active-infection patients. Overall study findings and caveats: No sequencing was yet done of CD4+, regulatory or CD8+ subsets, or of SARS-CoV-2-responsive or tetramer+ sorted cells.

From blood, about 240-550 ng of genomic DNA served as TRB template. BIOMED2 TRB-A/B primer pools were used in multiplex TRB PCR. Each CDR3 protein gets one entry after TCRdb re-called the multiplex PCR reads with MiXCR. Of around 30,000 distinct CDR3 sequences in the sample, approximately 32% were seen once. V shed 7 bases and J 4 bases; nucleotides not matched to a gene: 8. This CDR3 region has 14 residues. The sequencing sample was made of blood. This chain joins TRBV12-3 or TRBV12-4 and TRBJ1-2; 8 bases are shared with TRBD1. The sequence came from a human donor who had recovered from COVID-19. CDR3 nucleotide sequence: TGTGCCAGCACCTATGGACAGGGCGTCTATGGCTACACCTTC. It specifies CASTYGQGVYGYTF.